This T cell receptor beta chain was sequenced in a study of control samples from healthy donors and cancer patients. V dropped 0 bases and J dropped 0 bases, with 7 bases sitting between them. This CDR3 spans 15 amino acids. Germline V gene sequence: CDR1 SGHKS, CDR2 YYEKEE (reference sequence). This table comes from immunoSEQ multiplex PCR, and its TCRdb copy is limited to in-frame clones, with some not included. The table lists 120,000 to 150,000 clones, approximately 91% of them singletons, with 3.2% in the top ten. The TCR was taken from a man under 40 in good health. Source material: blood. This chain connects TRBV5-5 to TRBJ1-3, with D perhaps matching TRBD1 (5 bases). CDR3 sequence (DNA): TGTGCCAGCAGCTTGGGGGGCAGCTCTGGAAACACCATATATTTT. It yields the protein CASSLGGSSGNTIYF.